The sequence of this T cell receptor beta chain was determined in a study of cytomegalovirus exposure and HLA in healthy donors. It was with 60 Vbeta and 13 Jbeta primers that the PCR ran. The repertoire was sequenced with immunoSEQ multiplex PCR; TCRdb's copy has only in-frame clones and lacks some. The sample contains some 200,000 clones, around 84% of which appear only once. Study-wide findings and caveats: Later on, an analysis found that several of the most significant clusters appeared to be linked to common viral pathogens, which included parvovirus B19. A later analysis found most CMV-associated TCR beta chains apparently HLA-restricted. Using the classifier, cytomegalovirus status was reportedly diagnosed with high specificity and sensitivity. Later genetic work tied a missense DCLRE1C variant to beta-chain V and J trimming.

Trimming stripped 4 bases from V and 0 bases from J, with 7 bases between. There are 14 residues in the CDR3. CDR1 and CDR2 (germline): SGHRS, YFSETQ. Regarding this clone: As yet, its antigen is unknown.

Sequencing was done on a sample of PBMCs. This clonotype was obtained from a woman aged 18-35 years in good health and CMV-seronegative. The rearrangement links TRBV5-1 to TRBJ1-4; D uncertain. DNA for the CDR3: TGCGCCAGCAGCGGCAGTGCAACTAATGAAAAACTGTTTTTT. This encodes CASSGSATNEKLFF.